This TCR beta chain stems from a study of blood T cell repertoires in COVID-19. Turning to the study itself: Collection of acute and convalescent COVID-19 samples took place in the United States, Italy and Spain. PBMCs, B-cell-depleted T cells, or T cells were the source of the cDNA or gDNA that made up the material.

Seattle cases were enrolled at active infection and followed longitudinally. This CDR3 is built from 17 residues. Germline loops: CDR1 SGHTA, CDR2 FQGNSA. Trimming pared 0 bases from V and 0 bases from J, leaving 11 bases between. Sequencing was performed with immunoSEQ multiplex PCR; in TCRdb, only in-frame clones are kept and a portion is missing. The repertoire includes 100,000 to 150,000 clones, more than 70% of them detected once, and approximately 3.5% sits in the top ten. Sample: peripheral blood. The V gene is TRBV7-2, the J gene TRBJ1-4, with D tentatively TRBD1 (6 bases). The receptor's source is an elderly woman with COVID-19, enrolled during active disease. In DNA, the CDR3 is TGTGCCAGCAGCTTAGCGGGGGCAGCAGCAACTAATGAAAAACTGTTTTTT. It encodes CASSLAGAAATNEKLFF.